Shown below are 5 T cell receptor beta chains from a single sample sequenced in a study of T cells expressing NK-cell markers. TCRdb re-called the 5' RACE reads; one entry per CDR3 protein, DNA not given. This sample lists about 260,000 distinct CDR3 sequences; its ten largest clones have 3.5% to 5%. Sequencing input: blood T cells: a sorted CD56 or NKG2C T cell subset, CD4+ or CD8+ T cells, or bulk PBMC T cells (not recorded which). These receptors came from a woman between 18 and 69 years old in good health.

This sequence joins TRBV14 and TRBJ2-2; TCRdb's D call, TRBD2, is unchecked because there is no DNA. In germline, CDR1 is SGHDN, CDR2 FVKESK. The CDR3 consists of 14 residues. CDR3 region: CASSRTSYTGELFF.

The genes are TRBV12-3 or TRBV12-4 and TRBJ1-1. This CDR3 is built from 14 residues. This chain's CDR3 is CASSLRSLNTEAFF.

The chain uses TRBV7-9 and TRBJ2-4; TCRdb calls TRBD1, which cannot be checked without DNA. The length of the CDR3 is 16 residues. The germline V gene has CDR1 SEHNR and CDR2 FQNEAQ (reference sequence). The CDR3: CASSLTGQDGKNIQYF.

The chain combines TRBV29-1 with TRBJ1-2. The CDR3 covers 13 residues. Germline loops: CDR1 SQVTM, CDR2 ANQGSEA. CDR3 loop: CSVGMGGGYGYTF.

This chain links TRBV4-1 with TRBJ2-2; no DNA is available, so the TRBD2 call from TCRdb remains unchecked. The CDR3 has 18 amino acids. Germline CDR1 reads MGHRA; CDR2 reads YSYEKL. This chain's CDR3 is CASSQDSSGGHYTGELFF.